This T cell receptor beta chain originates from a study of response to subunit inactivated influenza vaccine. TCRdb passed the RT-PCR reads through MiXCR, listing each CDR3 protein once. In the table there are roughly 710,000 distinct CDR3 sequences, 14% of which are singletons. Comment on this clonotype: Its matching antigen is unknown.

Germline CDR1 is MNHNY and CDR2 is SVGAGI (reference sequence). Trimming took 5 bases from V and 4 from J; bases not matched to a gene: 8. The CDR3 sequence is 14 residues long. Overall study results and limits: The authors proposed limited new T cell recruitment per seasonal influenza vaccination.

The V and J genes are TRBV6-6 and TRBJ2-7; the match to TRBD1 covers 7 bases. The receptor comes from a man aged 50 to 59 who received an inactivated influenza vaccine. Source: PBMCs from blood, taken 14 days before vaccination. CDR3 nucleotide sequence: TGTGCCAGCAGTCTGGGACAGACACCTTACGAGCAGTACTTC. It yields the protein CASSLGQTPYEQYF.